This T cell receptor (beta chain) is from a study of blood T cell repertoires in COVID-19 (dated by TCRdb to 2019 to 2021). With respect to the entire study: The collaborator samples originated in the United States, Italy and Spain and spanned the acute and convalescent phases of COVID-19. The material from the prospective study consisted of cDNA or gDNA derived from T cells, B-cell-depleted T cells, or PBMCs. Subjects who had been exposed to COVID-19, were actively infected with it, or had recovered from it provided the deeply sampled blood TCRbeta repertoires that made up the dataset. The repertoires were released in a freely available public database intended as a resource for research on the immune response to SARS-CoV-2. Samples came from the ongoing ImmuneRACE study (first 160 participants) plus 1,254 subjects from 6 global collaborators. Sample metadata almost always included a de-identified subject ID, COVID-19 status, age in years and sex. Where available, HLA class I and class II types were taken from metadata supplied by the sample provider and were not determined by assay-based typing.

CDR1 and CDR2 are drawn from the germline V gene: SGHAT, FQNNGV. The trim is 8 bases for V and 6 bases for J, with a gap of 21 bases between the germline ends. The CDR3 contains 15 residues, cysteine and phenylalanine counted. The DNA shown is the 45-base CDR3, in frame from base 1. Broad study findings and their caveats: The amount of clinical and demographic metadata varied by source and participant and was provided uncurated.

Enrolling through a virtual design, the prospective study's participants ranged in age from about 18 to 100 years and lived across roughly 23 United States geographic areas. In the prospective study, cohorts were assigned on the basis of participant-reported clinical history obtained from a screening survey and a study questionnaire. In the prospective study, whole blood, serum and a nasopharyngeal or oropharyngeal swab were collected from each participant by mobile phlebotomists. Over an approximately 2-month period, participants in the prospective study had the option of providing additional blood draws and questionnaires. Before DNA extraction, blood samples from the prospective study were shipped at room temperature or frozen. To note about this clone: Its antigen remains undetermined. No base quality information exists; no much larger clone differs at one position.

TCRbeta CDR3 regions were amplified from genomic DNA by means of the immunoSEQ Assay, a bias-controlled multiplex PCR. The study's own analysis went as follows. The number of nucleated cells in each sample was estimated from the amplification of reference gene primers within the assay. Sequence reads were collapsed and filtered to measure the absolute abundance of every unique TCRbeta CDR3 rearrangement. For each sample, productive Simpson clonality was calculated as the square root of Simpson's diversity index across productive rearrangements. This immuneACCESS table, as held by TCRdb, lists in-frame sequences with V and J called but not all clones. Of the missing ones, under half trace to an unresolved V gene in checked studies; the others have no known cause. For V, J and clone size, that table is used; D and trimming come from the DNA. The sample yields under 350,000 clones; 65% to 90% were counted once. The ten largest make up roughly 4% of the sample.

This clonotype originated in a woman aged 40 to 55 with acute COVID-19. The material sequenced was PBMCs or T cells enriched from blood (not recorded which). Rearrangement joined TRBV11-2 to TRBJ2-3, and perhaps TRBD1 as D gene, on 6 matching bases. The bases are TGTGCCAGCTCGCTGGGGGCTTACCATGTCGATACGCAGTATTTT. Translated, this gives CASSLGAYHVDTQYF.